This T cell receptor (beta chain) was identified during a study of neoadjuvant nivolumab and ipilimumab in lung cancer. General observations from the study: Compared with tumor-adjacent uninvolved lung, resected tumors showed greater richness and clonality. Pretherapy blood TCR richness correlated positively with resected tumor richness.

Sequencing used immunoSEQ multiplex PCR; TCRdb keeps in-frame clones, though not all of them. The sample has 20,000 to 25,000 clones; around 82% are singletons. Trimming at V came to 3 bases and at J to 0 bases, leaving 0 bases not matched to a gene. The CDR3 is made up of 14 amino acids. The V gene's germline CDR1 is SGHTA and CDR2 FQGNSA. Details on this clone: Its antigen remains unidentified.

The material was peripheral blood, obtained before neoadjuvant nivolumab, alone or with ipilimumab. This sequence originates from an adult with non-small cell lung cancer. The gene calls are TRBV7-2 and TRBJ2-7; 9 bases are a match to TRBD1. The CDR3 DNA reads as TGTGCCAGCAGCTTGGACAGGGGCTCCTACGAGCAGTACTTC. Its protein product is CASSLDRGSYEQYF.